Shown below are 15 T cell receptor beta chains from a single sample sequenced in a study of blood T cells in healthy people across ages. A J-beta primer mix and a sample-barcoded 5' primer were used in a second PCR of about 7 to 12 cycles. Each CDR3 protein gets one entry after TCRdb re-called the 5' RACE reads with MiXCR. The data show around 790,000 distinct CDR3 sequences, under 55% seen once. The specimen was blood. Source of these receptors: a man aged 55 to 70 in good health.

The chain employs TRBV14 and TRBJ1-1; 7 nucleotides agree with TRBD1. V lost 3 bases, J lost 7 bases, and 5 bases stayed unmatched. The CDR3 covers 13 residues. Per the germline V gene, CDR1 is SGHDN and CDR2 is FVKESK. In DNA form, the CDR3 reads TGTGCCAGCAGCCACACAGGGGTTAGTGAAGCTTTCTTT. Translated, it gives CASSHTGVSEAFF.

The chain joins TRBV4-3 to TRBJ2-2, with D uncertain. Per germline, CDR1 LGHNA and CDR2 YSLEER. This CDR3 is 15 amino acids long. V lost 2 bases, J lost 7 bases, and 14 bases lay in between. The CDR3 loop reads CASSQRVRAGGELFF. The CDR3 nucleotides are TGCGCCAGCAGCCAAAGAGTCCGAGCAGGCGGGGAGCTGTTTTTT.

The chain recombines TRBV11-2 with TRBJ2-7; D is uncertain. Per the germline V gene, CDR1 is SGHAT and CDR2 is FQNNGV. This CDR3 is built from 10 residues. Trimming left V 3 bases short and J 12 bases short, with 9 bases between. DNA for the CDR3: TGTGCCAGCAGCTTGGGTCAATTGTACTTC. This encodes CASSLGQLYF. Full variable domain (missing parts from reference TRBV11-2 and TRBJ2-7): EAGVAQSPRYKIIEKRQSVAFWCNPISGHATLYWYQQILGQGPKLLIQFQNNGVVDDSQLPKDRFSAERLKGVDSTLKIQPAKLEDSAVYLCASSLGQLYFGPGTRLTVT.

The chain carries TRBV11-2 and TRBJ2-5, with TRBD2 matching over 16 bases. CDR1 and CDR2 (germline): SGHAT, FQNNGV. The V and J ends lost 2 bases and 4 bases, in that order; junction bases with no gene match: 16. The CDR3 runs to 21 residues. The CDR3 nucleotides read TGTGCCAGCAGCTTAAATTACCCGGGGACTAGCGGGGGGGCCGAGGCAGAGACCCAGTACTTC. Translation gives CASSLNYPGTSGGAEAETQYF.

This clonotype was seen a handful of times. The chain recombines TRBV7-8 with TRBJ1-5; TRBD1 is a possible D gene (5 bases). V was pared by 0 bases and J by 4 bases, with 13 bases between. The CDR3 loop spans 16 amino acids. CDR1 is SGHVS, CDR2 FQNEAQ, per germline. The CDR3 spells CASSLAQGMGNQPQHF. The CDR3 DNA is TGTGCCAGCAGCTTAGCGCAGGGAATGGGAAATCAGCCCCAGCATTTT.

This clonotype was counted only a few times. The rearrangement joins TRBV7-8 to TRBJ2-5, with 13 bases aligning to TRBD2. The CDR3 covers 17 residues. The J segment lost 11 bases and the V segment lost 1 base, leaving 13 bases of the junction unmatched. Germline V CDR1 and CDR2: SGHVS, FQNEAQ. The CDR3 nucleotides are TGTGCCAGCAGCTTAGGCCCAACTAGCGGGGGGGCTTTTGTGCAGTACTTC. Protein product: CASSLGPTSGGAFVQYF. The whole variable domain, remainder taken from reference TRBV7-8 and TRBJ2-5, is GAGVSQSPRYKVAKRGQDVALRCDPISGHVSLFWYQQALGQGPEFLTYFQNEAQLDKSGLPSDRFFAERPEGSVSTLKIQRTQQEDSAVYLCASSLGPTSGGAFVQYFGPGTRLLVL.

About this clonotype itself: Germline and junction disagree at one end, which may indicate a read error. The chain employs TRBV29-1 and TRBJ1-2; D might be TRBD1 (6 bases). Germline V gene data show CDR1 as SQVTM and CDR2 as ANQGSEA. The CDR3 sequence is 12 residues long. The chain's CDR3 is CSVEGGGGGCTF. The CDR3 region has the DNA TGCAGCGTTGAAGGCGGGGGCGGTGGCTGCACCTTC.

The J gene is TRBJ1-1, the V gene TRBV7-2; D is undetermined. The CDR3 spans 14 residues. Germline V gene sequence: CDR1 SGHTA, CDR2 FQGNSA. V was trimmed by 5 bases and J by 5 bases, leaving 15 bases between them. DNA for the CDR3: TGTGCCAGCAGCCTTATTCGGGGTTCTACTGAAGCTTTCTTT. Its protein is CASSLIRGSTEAFF.

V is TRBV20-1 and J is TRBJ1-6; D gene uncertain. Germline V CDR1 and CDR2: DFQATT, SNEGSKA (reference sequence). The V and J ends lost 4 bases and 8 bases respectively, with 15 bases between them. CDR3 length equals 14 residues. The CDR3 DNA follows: TGCAGTGCTACCTTAGGACTTAGAGATTCACCCCTCCACTTT. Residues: CSATLGLRDSPLHF.

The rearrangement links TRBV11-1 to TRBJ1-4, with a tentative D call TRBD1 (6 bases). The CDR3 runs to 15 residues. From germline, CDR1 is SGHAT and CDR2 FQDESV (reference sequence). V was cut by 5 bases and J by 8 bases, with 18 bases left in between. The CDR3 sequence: CASSRGGHEKEKLFF. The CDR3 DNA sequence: TGTGCCAGCAGCCGCGGGGGACATGAGAAGGAAAAACTGTTTTTT.

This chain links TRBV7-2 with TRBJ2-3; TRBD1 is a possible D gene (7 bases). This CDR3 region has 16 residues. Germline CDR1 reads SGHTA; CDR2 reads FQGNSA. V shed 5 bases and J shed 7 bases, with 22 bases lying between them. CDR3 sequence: CASSLTRGEKGNTQYF. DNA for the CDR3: TGTGCCAGCAGCCTAACCAGGGGGGAGAAGGGCAATACGCAGTATTTT.

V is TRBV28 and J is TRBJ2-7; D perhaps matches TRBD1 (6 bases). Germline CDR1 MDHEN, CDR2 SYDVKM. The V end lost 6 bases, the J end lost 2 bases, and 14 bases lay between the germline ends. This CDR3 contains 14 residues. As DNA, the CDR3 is TGTGCCAGCAGCCAAGTGGGGGCCACCTACGAGCAGTACTTC. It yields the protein CASSQVGATYEQYF.

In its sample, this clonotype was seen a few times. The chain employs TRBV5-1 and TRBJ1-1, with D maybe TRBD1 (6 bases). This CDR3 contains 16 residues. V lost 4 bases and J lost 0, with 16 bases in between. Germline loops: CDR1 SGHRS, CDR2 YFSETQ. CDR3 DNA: TGCGCCAGCAGCCCGGCCCAGGGGACGATGAACACTGAAGCTTTCTTT. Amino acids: CASSPAQGTMNTEAFF.

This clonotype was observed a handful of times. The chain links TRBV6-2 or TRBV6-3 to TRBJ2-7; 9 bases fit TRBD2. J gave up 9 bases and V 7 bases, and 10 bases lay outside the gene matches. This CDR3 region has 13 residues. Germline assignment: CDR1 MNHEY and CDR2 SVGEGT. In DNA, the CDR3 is TGTGCCAGCAAGCGGGGGGCCAAAGCGGGGCAGTACTTC. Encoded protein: CASKRGAKAGQYF.

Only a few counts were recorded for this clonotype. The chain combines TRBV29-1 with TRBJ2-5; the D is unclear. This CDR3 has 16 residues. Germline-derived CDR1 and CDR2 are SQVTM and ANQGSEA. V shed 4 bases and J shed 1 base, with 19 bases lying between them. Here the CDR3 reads CSVGLSRTAIQETQYF. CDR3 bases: TGCAGCGTTGGCCTCAGTCGGACGGCCATCCAAGAGACCCAGTACTTC. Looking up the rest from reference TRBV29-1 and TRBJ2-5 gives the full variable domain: SAVISQKPSRDICQRGTSLTIQCQVDSQVTMMFWYRQQPGQSLTLIATANQGSEATYESGFVIDKFPISRPNLTFSTLTVSNMSPEDSSIYLCSVGLSRTAIQETQYFGPGTRLLVL.